This T cell receptor (beta chain) was retrieved from a study of CD8+ T cells in alopecia areata. The overall study: Treated patients were given oral tofacitinib, which was dosed at 5 to 10 mg twice daily. A 6-month off-drug phase came after tofacitinib, which had lasted 6 to 18 months.

Points on this clone: Its specificity is unknown.

Sequencing templates came from extracted RNA that was reverse transcribed into cDNA. This table comes from immunoSEQ multiplex PCR, and its TCRdb copy is limited to in-frame clones, with some not included. This table has around 50,000 clones, 96% appearing once. Study-level results: Lesional scalp, especially alopecia totalis/universalis, showed higher clonality than normal scalp.

CDR3 length equals 16 residues. CDR1 and CDR2 from the germline V gene are SGHAT and FQNNGV. V lost 2 bases, J lost 4 bases, and 6 bases stayed unmatched. Sequencing used CD8+ T cells sorted from blood, obtained at week 0. This chain joins TRBV11-2 and TRBJ2-5, with 11 bases aligning to TRBD2. The origin of this receptor is a human donor with alopecia areata. DNA for the CDR3: TGTGCCAGCAGCTTACTAGCGGGGGGCCCGAGAGAGACCCAGTACTTC. It specifies CASSLLAGGPRETQYF.